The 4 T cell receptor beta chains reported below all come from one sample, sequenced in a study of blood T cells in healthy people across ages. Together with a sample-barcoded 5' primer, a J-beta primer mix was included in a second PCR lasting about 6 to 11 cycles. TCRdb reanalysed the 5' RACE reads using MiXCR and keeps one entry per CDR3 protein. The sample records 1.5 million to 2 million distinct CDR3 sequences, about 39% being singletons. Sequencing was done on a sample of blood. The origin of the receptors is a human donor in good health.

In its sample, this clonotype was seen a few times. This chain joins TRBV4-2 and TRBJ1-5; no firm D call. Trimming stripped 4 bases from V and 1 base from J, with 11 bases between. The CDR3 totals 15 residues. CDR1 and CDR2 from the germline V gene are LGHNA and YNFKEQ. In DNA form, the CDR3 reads TGTGCCAGCAGCCCCGGAGGAATGAGCAATCAGCCCCAGCATTTT. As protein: CASSPGGMSNQPQHF.

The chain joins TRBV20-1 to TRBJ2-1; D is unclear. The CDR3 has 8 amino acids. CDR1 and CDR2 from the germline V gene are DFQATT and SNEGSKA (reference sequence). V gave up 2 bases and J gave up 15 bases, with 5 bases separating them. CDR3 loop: CSARFRFF. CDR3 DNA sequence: TGCAGTGCTAGATTTAGGTTCTTC.

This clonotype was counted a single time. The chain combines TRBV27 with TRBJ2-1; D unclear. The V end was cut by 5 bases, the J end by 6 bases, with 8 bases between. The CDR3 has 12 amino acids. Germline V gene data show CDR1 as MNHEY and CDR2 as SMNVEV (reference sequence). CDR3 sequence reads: CASSDGINEQFF. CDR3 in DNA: TGTGCCAGCAGTGACGGCATCAATGAGCAGTTCTTC.

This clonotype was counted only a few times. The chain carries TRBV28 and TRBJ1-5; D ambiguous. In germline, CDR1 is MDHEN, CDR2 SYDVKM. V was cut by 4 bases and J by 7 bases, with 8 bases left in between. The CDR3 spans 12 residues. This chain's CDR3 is CASSYSEQPQHF. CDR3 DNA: TGTGCCAGCAGTTACTCAGAACAGCCCCAGCATTTT.